The clone carrying this T cell receptor (beta chain) was detected many times. This entry belongs to a study of patients and donors after allogeneic stem cell transplantation. TCRdb reprocessed the RT-PCR reads with MiXCR, giving one entry per CDR3 protein. The sample has some 880,000 distinct CDR3 sequences; about a sixth are singletons. The source is a human donor who was either an allogeneic HSCT recipient or a stem cell or donor lymphocyte infusion donor (not recorded which). It is not recorded whose cells these are; they may come from a transplant donor. Material: blood, either unsorted or a sorted T cell fraction (not recorded which).

The CDR3 DNA follows: TGCGCCAGCAGCGGAATAGCGGGCACGAACACCGGGGAGCTGTTTTTT. It is translated as CASSGIAGTNTGELFF. The rearrangement joins TRBV5-1 to TRBJ2-2; 7 positions agree with TRBD2. Germline CDR1 SGHRS, CDR2 YFSETQ. The CDR3 sequence is 16 residues long. V lost 4 bases and J lost 0; bases outside the gene matches: 6.